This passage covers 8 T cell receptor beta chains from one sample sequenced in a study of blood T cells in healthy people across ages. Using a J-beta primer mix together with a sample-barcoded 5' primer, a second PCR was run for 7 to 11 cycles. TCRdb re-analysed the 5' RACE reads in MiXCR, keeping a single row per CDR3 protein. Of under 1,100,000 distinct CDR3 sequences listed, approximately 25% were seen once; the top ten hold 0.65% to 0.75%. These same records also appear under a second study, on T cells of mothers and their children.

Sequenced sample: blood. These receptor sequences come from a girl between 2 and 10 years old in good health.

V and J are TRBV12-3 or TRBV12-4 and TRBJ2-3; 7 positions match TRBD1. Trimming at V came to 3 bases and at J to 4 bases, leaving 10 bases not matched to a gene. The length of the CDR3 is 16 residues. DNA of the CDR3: TGTGCCAGCAGTTTTGGGGACAGTAGGCCCTCAGATACGCAGTATTTT. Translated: CASSFGDSRPSDTQYF.

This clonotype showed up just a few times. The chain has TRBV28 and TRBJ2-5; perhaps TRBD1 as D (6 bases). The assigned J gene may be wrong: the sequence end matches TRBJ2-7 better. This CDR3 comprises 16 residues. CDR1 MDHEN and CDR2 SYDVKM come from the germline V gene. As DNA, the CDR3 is TGTGCCAGCAGTTTATCGGCGGCCACAGGGACCTACGAGCAGTACTTC. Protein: CASSLSAATGTYEQYF.

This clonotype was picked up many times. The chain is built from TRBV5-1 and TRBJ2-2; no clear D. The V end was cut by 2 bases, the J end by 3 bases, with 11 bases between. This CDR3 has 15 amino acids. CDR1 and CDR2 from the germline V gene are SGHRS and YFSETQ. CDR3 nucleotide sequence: TGCGCCAGCAGCTTAAGTGGGCCGTACACCGGGGAGCTGTTTTTT. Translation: CASSLSGPYTGELFF.

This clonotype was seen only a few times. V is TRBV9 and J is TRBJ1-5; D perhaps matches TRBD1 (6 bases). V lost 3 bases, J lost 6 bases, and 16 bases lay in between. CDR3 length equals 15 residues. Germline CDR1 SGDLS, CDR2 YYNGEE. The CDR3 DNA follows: TGTGCCAGCAGCGCGGACAGTGCTCCGTCTCAGCCCCAGCATTTT. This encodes CASSADSAPSQPQHF.

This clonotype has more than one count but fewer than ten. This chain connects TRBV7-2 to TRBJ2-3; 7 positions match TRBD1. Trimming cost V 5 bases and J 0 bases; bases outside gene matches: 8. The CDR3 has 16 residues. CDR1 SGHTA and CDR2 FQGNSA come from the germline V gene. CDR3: CASSPRQGASTDTQYF. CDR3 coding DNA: TGTGCCAGCAGCCCCAGACAGGGTGCAAGCACAGATACGCAGTATTTT.

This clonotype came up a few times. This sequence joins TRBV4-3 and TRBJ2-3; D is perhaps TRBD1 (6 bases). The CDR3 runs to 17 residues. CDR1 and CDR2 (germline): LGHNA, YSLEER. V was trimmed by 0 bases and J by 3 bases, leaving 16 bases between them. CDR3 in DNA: TGCGCCAGCAGCCAAGATTATGGGACAAGACCAACAGATACGCAGTATTTT. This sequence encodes CASSQDYGTRPTDTQYF.

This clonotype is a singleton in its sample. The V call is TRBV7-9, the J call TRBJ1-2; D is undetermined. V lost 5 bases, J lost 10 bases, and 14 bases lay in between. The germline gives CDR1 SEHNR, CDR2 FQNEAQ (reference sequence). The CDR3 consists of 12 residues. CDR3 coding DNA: TGTGCCAGCAGCCCAACAAAAGACGACTACACCTTC. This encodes CASSPTKDDYTF.

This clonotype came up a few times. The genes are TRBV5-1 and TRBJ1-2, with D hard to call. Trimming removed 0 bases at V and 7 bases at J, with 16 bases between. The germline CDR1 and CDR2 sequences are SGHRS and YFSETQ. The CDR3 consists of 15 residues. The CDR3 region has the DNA TGCGCCAGCAGCTTGGAGCCCGGTCTTGAGGCTGGCTACACCTTC. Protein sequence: CASSLEPGLEAGYTF.